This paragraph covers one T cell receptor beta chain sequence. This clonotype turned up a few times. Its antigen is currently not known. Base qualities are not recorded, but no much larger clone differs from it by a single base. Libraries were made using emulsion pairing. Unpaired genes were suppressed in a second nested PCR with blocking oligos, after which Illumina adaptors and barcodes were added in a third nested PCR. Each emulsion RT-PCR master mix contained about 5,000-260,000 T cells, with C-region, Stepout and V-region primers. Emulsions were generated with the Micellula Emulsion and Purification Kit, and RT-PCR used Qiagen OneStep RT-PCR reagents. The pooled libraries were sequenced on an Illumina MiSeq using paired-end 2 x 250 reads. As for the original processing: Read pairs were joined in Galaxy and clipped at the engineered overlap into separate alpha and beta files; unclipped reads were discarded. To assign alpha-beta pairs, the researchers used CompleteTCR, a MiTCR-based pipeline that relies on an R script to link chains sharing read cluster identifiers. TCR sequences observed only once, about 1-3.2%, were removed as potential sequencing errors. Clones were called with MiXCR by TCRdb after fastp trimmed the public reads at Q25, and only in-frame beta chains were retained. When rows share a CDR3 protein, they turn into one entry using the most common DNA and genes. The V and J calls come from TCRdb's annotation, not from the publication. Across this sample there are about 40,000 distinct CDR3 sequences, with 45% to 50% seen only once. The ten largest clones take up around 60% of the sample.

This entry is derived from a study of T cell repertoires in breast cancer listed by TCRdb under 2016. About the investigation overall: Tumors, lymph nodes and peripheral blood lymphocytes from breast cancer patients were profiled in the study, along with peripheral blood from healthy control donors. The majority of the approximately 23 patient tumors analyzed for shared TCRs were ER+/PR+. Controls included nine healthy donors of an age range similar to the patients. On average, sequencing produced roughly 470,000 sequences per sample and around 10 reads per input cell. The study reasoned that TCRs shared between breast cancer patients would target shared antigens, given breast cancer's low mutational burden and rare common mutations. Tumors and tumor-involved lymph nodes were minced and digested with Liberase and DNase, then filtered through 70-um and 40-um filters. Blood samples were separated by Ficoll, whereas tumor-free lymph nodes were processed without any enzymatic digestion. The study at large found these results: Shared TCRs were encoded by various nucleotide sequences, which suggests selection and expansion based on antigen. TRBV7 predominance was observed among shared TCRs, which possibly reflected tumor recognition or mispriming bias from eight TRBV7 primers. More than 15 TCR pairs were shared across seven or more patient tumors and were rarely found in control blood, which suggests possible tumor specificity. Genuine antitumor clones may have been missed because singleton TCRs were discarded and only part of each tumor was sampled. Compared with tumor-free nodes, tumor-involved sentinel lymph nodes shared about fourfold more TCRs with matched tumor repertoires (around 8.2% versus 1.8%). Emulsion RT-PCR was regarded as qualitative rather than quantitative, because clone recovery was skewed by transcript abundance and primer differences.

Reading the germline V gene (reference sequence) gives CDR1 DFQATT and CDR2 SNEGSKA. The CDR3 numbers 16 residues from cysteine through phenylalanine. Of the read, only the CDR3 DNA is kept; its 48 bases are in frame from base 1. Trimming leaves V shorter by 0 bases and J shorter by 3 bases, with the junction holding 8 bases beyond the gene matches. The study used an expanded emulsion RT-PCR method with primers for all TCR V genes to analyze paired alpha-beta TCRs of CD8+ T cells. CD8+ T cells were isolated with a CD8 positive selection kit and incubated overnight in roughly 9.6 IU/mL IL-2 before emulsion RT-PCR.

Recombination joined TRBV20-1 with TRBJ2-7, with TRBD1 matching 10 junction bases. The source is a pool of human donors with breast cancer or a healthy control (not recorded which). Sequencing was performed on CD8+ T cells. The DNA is TGCAGTGCTAGAGACCCCATCGGGACAGGGGACTACGAGCAGTACTTC. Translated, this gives CSARDPIGTGDYEQYF.